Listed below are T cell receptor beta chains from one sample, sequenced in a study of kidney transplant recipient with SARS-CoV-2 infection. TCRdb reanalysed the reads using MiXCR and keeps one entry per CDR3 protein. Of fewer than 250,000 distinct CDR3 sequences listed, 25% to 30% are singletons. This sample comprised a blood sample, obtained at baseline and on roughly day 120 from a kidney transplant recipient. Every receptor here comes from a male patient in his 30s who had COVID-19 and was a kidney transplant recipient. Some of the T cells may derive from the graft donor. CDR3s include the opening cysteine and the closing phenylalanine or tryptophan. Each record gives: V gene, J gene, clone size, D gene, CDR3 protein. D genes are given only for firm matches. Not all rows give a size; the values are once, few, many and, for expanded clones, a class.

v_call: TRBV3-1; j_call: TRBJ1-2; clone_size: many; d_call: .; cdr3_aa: CASRAGSYGYTF
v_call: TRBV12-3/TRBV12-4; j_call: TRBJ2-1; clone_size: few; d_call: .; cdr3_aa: CASSLIKGFYNEQFF
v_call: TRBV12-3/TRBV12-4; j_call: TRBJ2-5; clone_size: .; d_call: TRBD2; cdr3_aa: CVSRGLAGIIETQYF
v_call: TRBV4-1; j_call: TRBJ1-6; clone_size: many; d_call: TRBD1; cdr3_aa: CASSQPDRVNSPLHF
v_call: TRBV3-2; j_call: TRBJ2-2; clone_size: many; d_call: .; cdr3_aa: CASSRGPGELFF
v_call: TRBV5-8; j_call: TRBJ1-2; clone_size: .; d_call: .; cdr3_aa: CASRNAHPRKTYGYTF
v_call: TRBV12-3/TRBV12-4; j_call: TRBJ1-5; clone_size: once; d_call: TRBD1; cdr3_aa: CASSFHRGLEGQPRHF
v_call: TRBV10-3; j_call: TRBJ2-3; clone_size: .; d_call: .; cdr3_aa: CAIRLGPITDTQYF
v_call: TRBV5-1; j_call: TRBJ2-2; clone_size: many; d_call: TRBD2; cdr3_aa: CASSLVGSGVLTGELFF
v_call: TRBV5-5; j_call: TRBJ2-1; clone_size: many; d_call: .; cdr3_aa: CASIRSVGGAYNEQFF
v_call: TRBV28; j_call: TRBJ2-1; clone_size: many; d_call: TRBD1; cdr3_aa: CASYSITPDRGHEQFF
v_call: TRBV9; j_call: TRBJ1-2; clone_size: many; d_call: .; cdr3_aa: CASIAKYSRKTYGYTF
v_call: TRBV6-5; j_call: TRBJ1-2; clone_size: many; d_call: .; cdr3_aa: CASSYFPPTGLHYGYTF
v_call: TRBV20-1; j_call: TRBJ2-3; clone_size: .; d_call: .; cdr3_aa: CSPLRGDTQYF
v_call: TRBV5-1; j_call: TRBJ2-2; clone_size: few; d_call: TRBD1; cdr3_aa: CASVRGLNTGELFF
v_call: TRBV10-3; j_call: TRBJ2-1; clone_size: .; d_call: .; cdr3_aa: CAISPNSEAYNEQLF
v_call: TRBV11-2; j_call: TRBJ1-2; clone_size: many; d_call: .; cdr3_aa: CASSRVETSRKTYGYTF
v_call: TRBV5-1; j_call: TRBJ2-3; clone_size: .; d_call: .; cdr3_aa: CASSLNSGLITDTQYF
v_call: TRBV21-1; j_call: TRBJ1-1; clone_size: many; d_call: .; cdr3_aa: CASSKVGQGAGNTEAFF
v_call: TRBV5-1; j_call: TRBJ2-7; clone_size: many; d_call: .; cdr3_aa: CASSKQESYEQYF
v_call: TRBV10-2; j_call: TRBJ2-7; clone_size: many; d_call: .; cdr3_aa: CASCRDPVYEQYF
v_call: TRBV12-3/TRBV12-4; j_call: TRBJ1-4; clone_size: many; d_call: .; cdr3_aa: CASSPRGETEKLFF
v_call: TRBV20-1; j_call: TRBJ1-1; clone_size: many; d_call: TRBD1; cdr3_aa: CSAIGGRANTEAFF
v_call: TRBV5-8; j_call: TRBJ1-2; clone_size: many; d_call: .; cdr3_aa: CASVVRHPRKTYGYTF
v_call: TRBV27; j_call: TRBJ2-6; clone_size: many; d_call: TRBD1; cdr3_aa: CASSFSTGRGANVLTF
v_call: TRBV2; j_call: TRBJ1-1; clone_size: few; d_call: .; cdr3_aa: CASSEQGLIEAFF